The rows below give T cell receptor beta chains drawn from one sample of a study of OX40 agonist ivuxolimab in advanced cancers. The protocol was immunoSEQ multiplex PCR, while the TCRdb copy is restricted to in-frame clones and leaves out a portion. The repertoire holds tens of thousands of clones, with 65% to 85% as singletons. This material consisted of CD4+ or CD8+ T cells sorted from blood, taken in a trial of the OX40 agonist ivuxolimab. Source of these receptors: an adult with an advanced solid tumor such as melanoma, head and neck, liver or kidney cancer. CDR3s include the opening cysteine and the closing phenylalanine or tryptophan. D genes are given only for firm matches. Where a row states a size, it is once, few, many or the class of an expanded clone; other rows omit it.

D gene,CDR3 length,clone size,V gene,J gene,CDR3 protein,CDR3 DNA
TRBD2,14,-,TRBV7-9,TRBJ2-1,CASVYGGAYNEQFF,TGTGCCAGCGTCTATGGGGGGGCCTACAATGAGCAGTTCTTC
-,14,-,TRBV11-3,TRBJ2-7,CASSSFDHLYEQYF,TGTGCCAGCAGCTCCTTCGACCACCTCTACGAGCAGTACTTC
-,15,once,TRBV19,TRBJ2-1,CASSISRSGNNEQFF,TGTGCCAGTAGTATAAGTAGAAGCGGAAACAATGAGCAGTTCTTC
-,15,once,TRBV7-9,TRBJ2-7,CASSPRTSRVYEQYF,TGTGCCAGCAGCCCCCGGACTTCCCGCGTTTACGAGCAGTACTTC
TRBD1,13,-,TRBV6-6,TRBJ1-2,CASSKQGWKGYTF,TGTGCCAGCAGTAAACAGGGGTGGAAAGGCTACACCTTC
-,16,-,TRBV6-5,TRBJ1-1,CASSYSSRGAVTEAFF,TGTGCCAGCAGTTACTCGAGTCGGGGGGCGGTCACTGAAGCTTTCTTT
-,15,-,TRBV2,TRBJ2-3,CASMEGKEPGGYAVF,TGTGCCAGCATGGAGGGTAAAGAGCCCGGTGGATACGCAGTATTT
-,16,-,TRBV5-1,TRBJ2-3,CASSLSGLLPPDTQYF,TGCGCCAGCAGCTTGAGCGGACTTCTCCCCCCAGATACGCAGTATTTT
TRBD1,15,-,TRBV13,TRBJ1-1,CASSPGTGRPIEAFF,TGTGCCAGCAGCCCCGGGACAGGGAGGCCGATTGAAGCTTTCTTT
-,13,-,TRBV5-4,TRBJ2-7,CASRRDSSYEQYF,TGTGCCAGCAGGCGGGACAGCTCCTACGAGCAGTACTTC
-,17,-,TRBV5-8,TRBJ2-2,CASSPRWAGHSTGELFF,TGCGCCAGCAGCCCGAGGTGGGCGGGGCACTCTACCGGGGAGCTGTTTTTT
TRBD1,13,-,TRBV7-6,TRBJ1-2,CASSQGQGIGYTF,TGTGCCAGCAGCCAGGGACAGGGGATTGGCTACACCTTC
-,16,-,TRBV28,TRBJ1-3,CASSSIDRLSGNTIYF,TGTGCCAGCAGTTCCATTGACAGGCTCTCTGGAAACACCATATATTTT
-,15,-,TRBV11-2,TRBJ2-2,CASSLRTANTGELFF,TGTGCCAGCAGCTTAAGGACAGCGAACACCGGGGAGCTGTTTTTT
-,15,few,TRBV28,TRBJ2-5,CASSLSRRAKETQYF,TGTGCCAGCAGTTTATCGCGCAGGGCTAAAGAGACCCAGTACTTC
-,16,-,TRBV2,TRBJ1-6,CASSERGGAGNSPLHF,TGTGCCAGCAGTGAAAGAGGGGGGGCGGGTAATTCACCCCTCCACTTT
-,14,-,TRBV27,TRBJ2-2,CASSMDLNTGELFF,TGTGCCAGCAGTATGGACTTGAACACCGGGGAGCTGTTTTTT
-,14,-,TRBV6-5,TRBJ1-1,CASSLDEIDTEAFF,TGTGCCAGCAGTTTAGATGAAATTGACACTGAAGCTTTCTTT
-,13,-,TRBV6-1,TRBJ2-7,CASTPGLGYEQYF,TGTGCCAGCACCCCAGGGCTTGGCTACGAGCAGTACTTC
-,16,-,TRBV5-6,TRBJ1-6,CASSSEGRYYNSPLHF,TGTGCCAGCAGCTCCGAGGGACGTTATTATAATTCACCCCTCCACTTT
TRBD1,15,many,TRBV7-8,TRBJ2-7,CASSPGTGLSYEQYF,TGTGCCAGCAGCCCGGGGACAGGTCTCTCCTACGAGCAGTACTTC
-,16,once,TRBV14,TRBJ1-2,CASSPSTQPTAYGYTF,TGTGCCAGCAGCCCCTCGACGCAACCCACAGCATATGGCTACACCTTC
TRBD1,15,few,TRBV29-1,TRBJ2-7,CSVEDPRTGPYEQYF,TGCAGCGTTGAAGATCCCCGGACAGGGCCCTACGAGCAGTACTTC
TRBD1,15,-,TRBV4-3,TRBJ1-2,CASSQFTGALYGYTF,TGCGCCAGCAGCCAGTTCACAGGGGCCCTCTATGGCTACACCTTC
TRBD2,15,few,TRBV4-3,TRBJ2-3,CASSSGTSGGGTQYF,TGCGCCAGCAGCTCCGGGACTAGCGGGGGTGGTACGCAGTATTTT
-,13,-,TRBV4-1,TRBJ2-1,CASSHGPSNEQFF,TGCGCCAGCAGCCATGGACCGTCCAATGAGCAGTTCTTC